A selection of T cell receptor beta chains follows, all from one sample in a study of T cell changes during pregnancy in multiple sclerosis. The method was immunoSEQ multiplex PCR; TCRdb's version includes in-frame clones alone and lacks a portion of them. This sample has about 31,000 clones, with about nine tenths found just once. The sample consisted of CD8+ T cells from peripheral blood mononuclear cells, taken before pregnancy. The receptors were gathered from a female donor with multiple sclerosis, enrolled in a pregnancy study. Each CDR3 is given without its conserved first and last residue. The D gene is left open where the match is weak.

d_call	v_call	j_call	cdr3_aa
NA	TRBV7-2	TRBJ2-2	ASSSTGELF
NA	TRBV5-1	TRBJ1-2	ASKGSGDHGYT
TRBD2	TRBV2	TRBJ2-1	ASSETWTSGGVDEQF
NA	TRBV30	TRBJ2-6	AWSATGILVSGANVLT
NA	TRBV27	TRBJ2-2	ASSLWQGHGELF
NA	TRBV5-6	TRBJ2-1	ASSPSYNEQF
NA	TRBV6-4	TRBJ1-5	ASSDSADQPQH
NA	TRBV19	TRBJ2-3	ASSIGTSPSTDTQY
TRBD2	TRBV9	TRBJ2-1	ASSVRTSQPHNEQF
TRBD1	TRBV4-3	TRBJ2-5	ASSQRDRGETQY
NA	TRBV4-1	TRBJ1-1	ASSQATGNTEAF
TRBD2	TRBV2	TRBJ2-5	ASSERVAGGQETQY
NA	TRBV6-4	TRBJ2-3	ASSDGRSSGSTDTQY
TRBD2	TRBV6-6	TRBJ2-7	ASSYPPASGSYEQY
TRBD2	TRBV7-6	TRBJ2-7	ATSQSSGEIYEQY
NA	TRBV7-3	TRBJ2-5	ASSLGSGGETQY
NA	TRBV6-6	TRBJ1-2	ASSYSMSQSDGYT
NA	TRBV15	TRBJ2-1	ATSRGGRASYNEQF
NA	TRBV10-3	TRBJ2-1	AISEPQQEINEQF
NA	TRBV19	TRBJ2-5	ASSIGSSTQETQY
NA	TRBV7-9	TRBJ2-3	ASSQTDTQY
TRBD2	TRBV5-5	TRBJ2-3	ASSLGLAGVTDTQY
TRBD2	TRBV11-2	TRBJ2-3	ASSLPGGLAGSTDTQY
NA	TRBV7-3	TRBJ2-5	ASSLSGDGETQY
TRBD1	TRBV7-8	TRBJ1-6	ASSSSLQGSDSPLH
NA	TRBV30	TRBJ1-1	AWSETGKNTEAF
TRBD1	TRBV6-4	TRBJ1-2	ASSDSEGAGGYT
TRBD2	TRBV27	TRBJ2-1	ASSLSGTSGTYNEQF
TRBD2	TRBV4-2	TRBJ2-2	ASSQGSSSGNLDTGELF
NA	TRBV30	TRBJ2-1	AWSVTSYNEQF